Detailed here is one T cell receptor beta chain. Its specificity is not known. This sample was included in a study of OX40 agonist ivuxolimab in advanced cancers. Overall study findings and caveats: The mean number of expanded clones was higher in CD8+ T cells than in CD4+. In the 0.1 to 3.0 mg/kg range, CD4+ and CD8+ blood T cells had expanded clonally by week 6.

The germline gives CDR1 SNHLY, CDR2 FYNNEI. The CDR3 has 13 residues. Between the trimmed V and J ends, which lost 2 bases and 6 bases, there was a span of 8 bases. Method: immunoSEQ multiplex PCR; TCRdb's copy keeps in-frame clones and lacks some. Counted here are 40,000 to 60,000 clones, around 90% occurring once; the ten biggest clones make up 6% to 8%. The sample here was CD4+ or CD8+ T cells sorted from blood, taken in a trial of the OX40 agonist ivuxolimab. The origin of this receptor is an adult with an advanced solid tumor such as melanoma, head and neck, liver or kidney cancer. V and J are TRBV2 and TRBJ1-5, with no clear D. CDR3 in DNA: TGTGCCAGCAGTGAACATCTGGGTCAGCCCCAGCATTTT. Translating gives CASSEHLGQPQHF.